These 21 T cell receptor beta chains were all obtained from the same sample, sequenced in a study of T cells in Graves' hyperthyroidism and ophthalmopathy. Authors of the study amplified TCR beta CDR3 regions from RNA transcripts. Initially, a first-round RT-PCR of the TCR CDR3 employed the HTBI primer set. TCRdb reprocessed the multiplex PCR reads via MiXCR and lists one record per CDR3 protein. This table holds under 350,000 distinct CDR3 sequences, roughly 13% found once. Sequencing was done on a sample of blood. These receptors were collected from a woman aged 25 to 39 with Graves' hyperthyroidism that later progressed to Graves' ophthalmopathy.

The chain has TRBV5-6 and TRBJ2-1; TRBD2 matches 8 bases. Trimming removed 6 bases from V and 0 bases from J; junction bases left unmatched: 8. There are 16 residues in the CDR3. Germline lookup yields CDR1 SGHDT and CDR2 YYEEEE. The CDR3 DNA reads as TGTGCCAGCACCCCGGGAGGGGGAAGCTCCTACAATGAGCAGTTCTTC. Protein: CASTPGGGSSYNEQFF.

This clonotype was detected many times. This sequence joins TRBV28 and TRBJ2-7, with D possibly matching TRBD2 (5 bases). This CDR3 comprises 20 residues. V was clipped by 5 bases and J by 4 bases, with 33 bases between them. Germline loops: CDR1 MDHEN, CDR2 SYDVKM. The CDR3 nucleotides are TGTGCCAGCAGTCCCTCGTTGCGTCCGGGATACTTAACAACCCGATACGAGCAGTACTTC. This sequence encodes CASSPSLRPGYLTTRYEQYF.

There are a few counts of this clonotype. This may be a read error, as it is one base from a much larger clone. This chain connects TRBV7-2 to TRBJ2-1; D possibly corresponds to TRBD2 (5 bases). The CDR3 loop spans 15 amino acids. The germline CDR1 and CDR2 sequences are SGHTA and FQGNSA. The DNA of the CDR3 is TGTGCCATCAGCTTAGCGCGAACTATCGACAATGAGCAGTTCTTC. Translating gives CAISLARTIDNEQFF.

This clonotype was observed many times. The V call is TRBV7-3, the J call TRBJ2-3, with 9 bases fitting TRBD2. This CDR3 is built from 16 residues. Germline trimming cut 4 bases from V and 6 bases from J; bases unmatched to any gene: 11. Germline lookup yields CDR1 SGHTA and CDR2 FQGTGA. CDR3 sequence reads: CASSSQGAGGADTQYF. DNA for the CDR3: TGTGCCAGCAGCTCCCAGGGAGCGGGAGGCGCGGATACGCAGTATTTT.

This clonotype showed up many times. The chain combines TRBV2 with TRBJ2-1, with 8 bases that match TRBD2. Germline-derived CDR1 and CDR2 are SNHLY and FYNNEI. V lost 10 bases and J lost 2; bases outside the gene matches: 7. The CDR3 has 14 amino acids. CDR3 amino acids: CANRLASTYNEQFF. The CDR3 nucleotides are TGTGCCAACCGACTAGCGTCAACCTACAATGAGCAGTTCTTC.

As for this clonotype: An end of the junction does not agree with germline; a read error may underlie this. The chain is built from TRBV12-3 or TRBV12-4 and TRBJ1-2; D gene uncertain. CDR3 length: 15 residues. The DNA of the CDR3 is TGTGCCACCAGTTGTGGGGAGGAGATTAACTATGGCTACACCTTC. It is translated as CATSCGEEINYGYTF.

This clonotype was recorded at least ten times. The CDR3 spells CAWGALGTGELFF. CDR3 nucleotide sequence: TGTGCGTGGGGGGCGCTTGGCACCGGGGAGCTGTTTTTT. V usage is TRBV28 and J usage is TRBJ2-2, with D possibly called TRBD1 or TRBD2 (6 bases each). Germline V gene lookup returns CDR1 MDHEN and CDR2 SYDVKM. The CDR3 runs to 13 residues.

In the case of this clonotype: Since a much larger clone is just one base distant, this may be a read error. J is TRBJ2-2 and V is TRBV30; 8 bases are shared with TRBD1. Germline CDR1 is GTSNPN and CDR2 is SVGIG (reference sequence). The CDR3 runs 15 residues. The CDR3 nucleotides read TGTGCCTCAAAGTCCAGGGGGCGATTTGCCGGGGAGCTGCTTTTT. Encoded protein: CASKSRGRFAGELLF.

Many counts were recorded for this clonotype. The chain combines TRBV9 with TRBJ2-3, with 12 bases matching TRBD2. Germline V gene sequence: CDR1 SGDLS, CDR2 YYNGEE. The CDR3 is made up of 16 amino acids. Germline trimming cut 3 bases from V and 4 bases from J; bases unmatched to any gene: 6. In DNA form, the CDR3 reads TGTGCCAGCAGCGATAGACTAGCGGGAGTGTCAGATACGCAGTATTTT. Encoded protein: CASSDRLAGVSDTQYF.

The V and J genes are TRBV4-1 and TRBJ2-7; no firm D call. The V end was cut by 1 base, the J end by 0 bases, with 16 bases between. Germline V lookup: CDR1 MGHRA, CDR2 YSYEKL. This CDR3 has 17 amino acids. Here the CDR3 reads CASSQAPMGGSSYEQYF. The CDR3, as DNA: TGCGCCAGCAGCCAAGCCCCCATGGGTGGGTCCTCCTACGAGCAGTACTTC.

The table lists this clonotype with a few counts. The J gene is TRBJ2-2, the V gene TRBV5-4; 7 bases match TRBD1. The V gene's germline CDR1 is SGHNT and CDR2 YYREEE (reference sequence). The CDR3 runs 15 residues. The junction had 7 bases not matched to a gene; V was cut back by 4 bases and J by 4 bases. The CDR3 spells CASSDPGQFTGELFF. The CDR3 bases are TGTGCCAGCAGCGATCCGGGACAGTTCACCGGGGAGCTGTTTTTT.

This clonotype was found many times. The CDR3 sequence: CASSARGRDYEQYF. The CDR3 DNA reads as TGTGCCAGCTCAGCGCGCGGGAGGGACTACGAGCAGTACTTC. This sequence joins TRBV18 and TRBJ2-7; 9 bases match TRBD2. Looked up from germline, CDR1 is KGHSH and CDR2 is LQKENI. The CDR3 runs 14 residues. V gave up 5 bases and J gave up 3 bases; unmatched junction bases: 5.

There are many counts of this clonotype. As DNA, the CDR3 is TGTGCCAGCAGAACAGGGGGTACCTACGAGCAGTACTTC. Translated, it gives CASRTGGTYEQYF. This chain connects TRBV27 to TRBJ2-7, with 8 bases identical to TRBD1. There are 13 residues in the CDR3. Germline V gene sequence: CDR1 MNHEY, CDR2 SMNVEV (reference sequence). V lost 6 bases to trimming and J lost 2 bases; unmatched junction nucleotides: 3.

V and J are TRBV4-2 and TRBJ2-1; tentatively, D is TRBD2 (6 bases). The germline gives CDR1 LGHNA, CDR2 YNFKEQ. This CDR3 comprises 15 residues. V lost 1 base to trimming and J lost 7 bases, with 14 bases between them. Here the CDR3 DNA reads TGTGCCAGCAGCCAAGGGTGGGAGGTCGGGAATGAGCAGTTCTTC. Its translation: CASSQGWEVGNEQFF.

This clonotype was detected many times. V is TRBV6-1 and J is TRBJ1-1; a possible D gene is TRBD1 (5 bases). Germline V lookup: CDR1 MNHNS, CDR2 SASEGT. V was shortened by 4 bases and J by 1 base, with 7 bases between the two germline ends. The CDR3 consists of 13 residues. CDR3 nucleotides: TGTGCCAGCAGTGCCGGGACGAACACTGAAGCTTTCTTT. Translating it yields CASSAGTNTEAFF.

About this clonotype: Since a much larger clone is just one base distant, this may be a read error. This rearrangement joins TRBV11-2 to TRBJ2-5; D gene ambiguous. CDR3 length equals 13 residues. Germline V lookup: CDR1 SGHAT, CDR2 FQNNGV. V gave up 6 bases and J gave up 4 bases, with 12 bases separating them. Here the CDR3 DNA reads TGTGCCAGCAGGTTCCGTCCGGGAGAGACCCAGTACTTC. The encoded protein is CASRFRPGETQYF.

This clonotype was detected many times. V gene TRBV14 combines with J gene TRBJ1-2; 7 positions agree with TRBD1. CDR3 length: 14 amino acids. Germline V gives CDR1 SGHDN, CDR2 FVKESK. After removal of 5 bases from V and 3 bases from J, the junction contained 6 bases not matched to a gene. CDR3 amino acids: CASSSGQTYYGYTF. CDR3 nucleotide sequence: TGTGCCAGCAGCTCGGGACAGACTTACTATGGCTACACCTTC.

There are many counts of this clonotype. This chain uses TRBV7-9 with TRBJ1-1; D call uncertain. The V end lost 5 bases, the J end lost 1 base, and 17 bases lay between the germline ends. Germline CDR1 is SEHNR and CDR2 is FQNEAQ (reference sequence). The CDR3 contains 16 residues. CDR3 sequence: CASSPRVAPANTEAFF. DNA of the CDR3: TGTGCCAGCAGCCCGAGGGTGGCGCCCGCGAACACTGAAGCTTTCTTT.

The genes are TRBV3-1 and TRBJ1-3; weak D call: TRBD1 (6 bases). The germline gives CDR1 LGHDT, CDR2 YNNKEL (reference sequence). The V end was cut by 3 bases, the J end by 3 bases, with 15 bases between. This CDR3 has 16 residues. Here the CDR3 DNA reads TGTGCCAGCAGCCACATCCCGGGGGGCGGTGGAAACACCATATATTTT. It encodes CASSHIPGGGGNTIYF.

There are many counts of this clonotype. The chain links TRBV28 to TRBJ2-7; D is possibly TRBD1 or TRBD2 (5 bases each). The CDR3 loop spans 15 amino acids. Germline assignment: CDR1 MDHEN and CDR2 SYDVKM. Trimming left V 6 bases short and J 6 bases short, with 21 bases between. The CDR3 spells CASSAPSEGTREQYF. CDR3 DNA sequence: TGTGCCAGCAGCGCCCCTAGTGAGGGGACCCGCGAGCAGTACTTC.

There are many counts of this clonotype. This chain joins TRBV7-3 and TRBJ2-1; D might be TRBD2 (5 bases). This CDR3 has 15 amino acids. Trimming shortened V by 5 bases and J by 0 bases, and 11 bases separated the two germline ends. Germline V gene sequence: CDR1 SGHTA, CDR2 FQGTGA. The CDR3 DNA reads TGTGCCAGCAGCCCCCAAGGACTCTCCTACAATGAGCAGTTCTTC. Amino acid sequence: CASSPQGLSYNEQFF. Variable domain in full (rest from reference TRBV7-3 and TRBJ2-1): GAGVSQTPSNKVTEKGKYVELRCDPISGHTALYWYRQSLGQGPEFLIYFQGTGAADDSGLPNDRFFAVRPEGSVSTLKIQRTERGDSAVYLCASSPQGLSYNEQFFGPGTRLTVL.